This T cell receptor (beta chain) was documented in a study of shared clonotypes between healthy human individuals. Study-wide findings and caveats: In a handful of donors, about 5% of naive CD4 clonotypes appeared in common.

Assay used: immunoSEQ multiplex PCR; TCRdb lists only in-frame clones, some missing. The sample contains some 2,000,000 clones, 85% to 95% of which appear only once. Of note for this clone: Its specificity is unknown.

Trimming stripped 6 bases from V and 3 bases from J, with 11 bases between. Germline CDR1 MNHEY, CDR2 SMNVEV (reference sequence). The CDR3 runs to 13 residues. Naive CD8 cells were CD45RO-negative, positively selected for CCR7, excluding terminally differentiated effector memory CD45RA+ cells. This TCR derives from a man between 18 and 29 years old in good health. V is TRBV27 and J is TRBJ2-5; a possible D gene is TRBD2 (6 bases). The sample comprised naive CD8+ T cells sorted from blood. Here the CDR3 DNA reads TGTGCCAGCAGCCCGACTAGAAAAGAGACCCAGTACTTC. This codes for CASSPTRKETQYF.